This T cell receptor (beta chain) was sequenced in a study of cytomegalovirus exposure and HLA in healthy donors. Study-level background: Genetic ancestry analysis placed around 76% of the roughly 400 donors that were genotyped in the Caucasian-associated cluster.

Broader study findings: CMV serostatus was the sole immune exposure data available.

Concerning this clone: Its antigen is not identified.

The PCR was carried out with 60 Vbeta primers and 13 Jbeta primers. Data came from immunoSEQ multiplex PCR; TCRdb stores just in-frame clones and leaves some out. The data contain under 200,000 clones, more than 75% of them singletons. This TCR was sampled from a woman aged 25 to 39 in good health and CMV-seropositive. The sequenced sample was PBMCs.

CDR3 coding DNA: TGTGCCAGCAGCCAAGGGACAGGGGAGCTAAGTGACCAGCCCCAGCATTTT. Amino acid sequence: CASSQGTGELSDQPQHF. The chain is built from TRBV7-9 and TRBJ1-5, with 10 bases fitting TRBD1. V trimming: 5 bases; J trimming: 7 bases; junction bases outside the gene matches: 14. The CDR3 is 17 residues long. CDR1 SEHNR and CDR2 FQNEAQ come from the germline V gene (reference sequence).